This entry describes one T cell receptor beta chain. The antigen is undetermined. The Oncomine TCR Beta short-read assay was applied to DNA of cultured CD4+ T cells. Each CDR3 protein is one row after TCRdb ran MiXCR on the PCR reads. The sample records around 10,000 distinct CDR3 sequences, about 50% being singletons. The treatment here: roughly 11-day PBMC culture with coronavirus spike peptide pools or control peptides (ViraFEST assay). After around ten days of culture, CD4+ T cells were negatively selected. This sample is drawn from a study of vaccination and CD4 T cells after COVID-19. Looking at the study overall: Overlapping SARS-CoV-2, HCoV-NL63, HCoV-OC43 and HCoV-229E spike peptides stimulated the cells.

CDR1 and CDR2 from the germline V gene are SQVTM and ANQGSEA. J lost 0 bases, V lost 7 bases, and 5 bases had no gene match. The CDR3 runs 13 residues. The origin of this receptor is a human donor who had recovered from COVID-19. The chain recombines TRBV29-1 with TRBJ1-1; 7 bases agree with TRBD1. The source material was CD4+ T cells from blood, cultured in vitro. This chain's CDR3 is CSGHRGMNTEAFF. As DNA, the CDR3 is TGCAGCGGACACAGGGGAATGAACACTGAAGCTTTCTTT.